The T cell receptor beta chain under discussion was sequenced for a study of PD-1 blockade in classical Hodgkin lymphoma. Study observations and caveats: Researchers reported that CD4+ TCR diversity, though not CD8+, rose significantly by C4D1. Newly diagnosed patients and complete responders had comparable diversity at baseline. Exclusion was applied to patients who started nivolumab under 1 year after ASCT. What caused the repertoire differences, perhaps disease activity or prior therapy, remains undefined.

Comments on this clone: As yet, its antigen is unknown.

This table comes from immunoSEQ multiplex PCR, and its TCRdb copy is limited to in-frame clones, with some not included. The profile shows about 76,000 clones, approximately 91% of them singletons. V shed 6 bases, J shed 5 bases, and the junction held 5 bases outside the gene matches. Germline CDR1 reads SGHDN; CDR2 reads FVKESK. This CDR3 has 14 residues. Each patient relapsed following autologous stem cell transplantation, and prior brentuximab vedotin exposure differed. This chain uses TRBV14 with TRBJ2-2, with TRBD1 identical over 8 bases. The specimen comprised peripheral blood mononuclear cells (PBMCs), sampled at baseline. This TCR came from a human donor with classical Hodgkin lymphoma. CDR3 amino acids: CASRRTGRTGELFF. The CDR3 nucleotides are TGTGCCAGCAGACGGACAGGGAGGACCGGGGAGCTGTTTTTT.